This is a list of T cell receptor beta chains from one sample in a study of T-cell memory formation after mild COVID-19. MiXCR, applied by TCRdb to the 5' RACE reads, yields one record per CDR3 protein. The data hold about 410,000 distinct CDR3 sequences, with 23% observed a single time. The sequencing input was PBMCs or a T cell subset sorted from them (not recorded which). Receptors were obtained from an adult woman who had mild COVID-19 (a few samples of this study predate the infection). Cell type and time point are not known. Each CDR3 is given with its conserved first and last residue. A D gene is named only where the DNA matches it firmly. Rows give clone size only sometimes, using once, few, many, or a class for an expanded clone.

DNA: TGCAGTGCTGAGTCTCTCGGGAGGCCCTACGAGCAGTACTTC
CDR3: CSAESLGRPYEQYF
V: TRBV20-1
D: TRBD2
size: few
J: TRBJ2-7

DNA: TGTGCCAGCAGTTACGTGGGAGGTATCTACGAGCAGTACTTC
CDR3: CASSYVGGIYEQYF
V: TRBV6-5
D: .
size: .
J: TRBJ2-7

DNA: TGTGCCAGCAGGCAGACAGGGGGCGGCCATTCCTATCAGCCCCAGCATTTT
CDR3: CASRQTGGGHSYQPQHF
V: TRBV12-3/TRBV12-4
D: TRBD1
size: few
J: TRBJ1-5

DNA: TGCGCCAGCAGCCCCAGTCACGGGACTAGATTTGACGAGCAGTACTTC
CDR3: CASSPSHGTRFDEQYF
V: TRBV5-1
D: TRBD2
size: few
J: TRBJ2-7

DNA: TGCGCCAGCAGCCAAGATGCGTTACGGGGGGGCAATGAGCAGTTCTTC
CDR3: CASSQDALRGGNEQFF
V: TRBV4-3
D: TRBD2
size: .
J: TRBJ2-1

DNA: TGCAGTGCTGAGAGGAAGGGTGAAAAACTGTTTTTT
CDR3: CSAERKGEKLFF
V: TRBV20-1
D: .
size: few
J: TRBJ1-4

DNA: TGTGCCAGCAGCGATATACAGGGAGTCCCCTACAATGAGCAGTTCTTC
CDR3: CASSDIQGVPYNEQFF
V: TRBV27
D: .
size: .
J: TRBJ2-1

DNA: TGCGCCAGCAGCCTCGTCCCTCTCGAGACCCAGTACTTC
CDR3: CASSLVPLETQYF
V: TRBV5-1
D: .
size: once
J: TRBJ2-5

DNA: TGCGCCAGCAGCCCAATTGGAGGCGACAACGAGCAGTACTTC
CDR3: CASSPIGGDNEQYF
V: TRBV5-1
D: .
size: .
J: TRBJ2-7

DNA: TGTGCCAGCAGCTTAGAGGGCGGGGTCACAGATACGCAGTATTTT
CDR3: CASSLEGGVTDTQYF
V: TRBV7-9
D: .
size: .
J: TRBJ2-3

DNA: TGTGCCAGCAGCTCGCCGCAAAAGGGGGTCAGCGGGGCCGCCTCGGGGATCTACAATGAGCAGTTCTTC
CDR3: CASSSPQKGVSGAASGIYNEQFF
V: TRBV7-9
D: .
size: .
J: TRBJ2-1

DNA: TGTGCCAGCAGCTTTGGCAGAATGAACACTGAAGCTTTCTTT
CDR3: CASSFGRMNTEAFF
V: TRBV5-6
D: .
size: few
J: TRBJ1-1

DNA: TGCGCCAGCAGCCAAGGGGTGGTAGCGGCCACAGATACGCAGTATTTT
CDR3: CASSQGVVAATDTQYF
V: TRBV4-1
D: .
size: few
J: TRBJ2-3